This T cell receptor (beta chain) was found in a study of identical twins. Study conclusions and caveats: Where out-of-frame alpha sequences were twin-shared, they showed excess low generation probability. Insertions were reduced in abundant cord blood beta clonotypes but not in memory repertoires.

This clonotype was counted ten times or more. The antigen remains undetermined. Template switching introduced a universal primer site, and the cDNA bore unique molecular identifiers. TCRdb reprocessed the 5' RACE reads via MiXCR and lists one record per CDR3 protein. The data hold 550,000 to 800,000 distinct CDR3 sequences, with roughly 7.1% observed a single time. The sample was also reused in another study, on yellow fever vaccine responses in identical twins.

The sample taken for sequencing was PBMCs. This sequence originates from a woman aged 18-29 years in good health.

The CDR3 is CSVEGLAGTDTQYF. The CDR3 DNA reads as TGCAGCGTCGAGGGCCTAGCGGGTACAGATACGCAGTATTTT. The chain has TRBV29-1 and TRBJ2-3, with 8 bases matching TRBD2. This CDR3 spans 14 amino acids. Germline CDR1 and CDR2: SQVTM and ANQGSEA. The J segment lost 3 bases and the V segment lost 6 bases, leaving 8 bases of the junction unmatched.